This T cell receptor (beta chain) is drawn from a study of STAT5B mutations in CD4+ large granular lymphocyte leukemia. The germline V gene has CDR1 MNHEY and CDR2 SVGAGI. Trimming pared 6 bases from V and 4 bases from J, leaving 16 bases between. The CDR3 contains 15 residues. About this clone itself: Its specificity is unknown.

General study results and limits: No patients shared main leukemic clonotypes, though roughly 23% appeared at low frequency elsewhere. Patient CD4-sorted repertoires looked more clonal than healthy CD4+ repertoires, even without putative leukemic clones. Compared with healthy controls (2/35), patient top clones favored TRBV06 (8/27).

Libraries were prepared by immunoSEQ multiplex PCR; TCRdb keeps only in-frame clonotypes and omits some of them. Among 3,900 or so clones listed, approximately 77% were seen once. Sequences were obtained from PBMCs. The chain has TRBV6-5 and TRBJ2-1, with D maybe TRBD2 (7 bases). This receptor was identified in a man between 60 and 75 years old with CD4+ T-cell large granular lymphocyte leukemia. The CDR3 bases are TGTGCCAGCAGGGGACGGCGGGGGACATACAATGAGCAGTTCTTC. This gives the protein CASRGRRGTYNEQFF.